This entry describes one T cell receptor (beta chain). This specimen comes from a study of T-cell reconstitution after alpha-beta-depleted transplantation in children. Germline-derived CDR1 and CDR2 are SGHRS and YFSETQ. CDR3 length: 16 amino acids. The V end lost 3 bases, the J end lost 0 bases, and 13 bases lay between the germline ends. For TCRbeta, the library was prepared with unique molecular identifiers. TCRdb itself ran the PCR reads through MiXCR, one entry per CDR3 protein. This table holds more than 450,000 distinct CDR3 sequences, about 16% found once. The sequences come from PBMCs from the stem cell graft donor, collected from the stem cell graft. This chain joins TRBV5-1 and TRBJ1-5, with a weak D call TRBD1 (5 bases). The source is a human donor who donated a stem cell graft to a child with acute lymphoblastic leukemia. The CDR3 reads CASSWSGSYSNQPQHF. DNA for the CDR3: TGCGCCAGCAGCTGGTCAGGGTCTTATAGCAATCAGCCCCAGCATTTT. Filled out from reference TRBV5-1 and TRBJ1-5, the complete variable domain reads KAGVTQTPRYLIKTRGQQVTLSCSPISGHRSVSWYQQTPGQGLQFLFEYFSETQRNKGNFPGRFSGRQFSNSRSEMNVSTLELGDSALYLCASSWSGSYSNQPQHFGDGTRLSIL.